This TCR beta chain derives from a study of CD8 T cells in Susac syndrome. This clonotype was observed once. From germline, CDR1 is LNHDA and CDR2 SQIVND (reference sequence). Trimming removed 4 bases from V and 5 bases from J, with 5 bases in between. The CDR3 has 12 amino acids. The CD8+ and CD4+ T cells were negatively isolated, with the TEMRA cells enriched by FACS. RNA in amounts of about 0.5 to 1 ug was reverse transcribed with random hexamers. TCR beta CDR3 was amplified by immunoSEQ covering 54 Vbeta and 13 Jbeta. TCRdb redid the calling of the immunoSEQ multiplex PCR reads with MiXCR, one entry per CDR3 protein. The data show about 440,000 distinct CDR3 sequences, around 85% seen once.

V is TRBV19 and J is TRBJ2-2; D not resolved. The source of this sequence is a human donor with multiple sclerosis. Sequenced: CD8+ T cells from PBMCs. CDR3 DNA: TGTGCCAGTAGTACAATAACCGGGGAGCTGTTTTTT. Translation: CASSTITGELFF. The full variable domain, completed using reference TRBV19 and TRBJ2-2, is DGGITQSPKYLFRKEGQNVTLSCEQNLNHDAMYWYRQDPGQGLRLIYYSQIVNDFQKGDIAEGYSVSREKKESFPLTVTSAQKNPTAFYLCASSTITGELFFGEGSRLTVL.